The clone carrying this TCR beta chain was seen just once. Its antigen is undetermined. Profiled with immunoSEQ multiplex PCR; TCRdb holds only in-frame clones, not every one. The sample yields 4,500 to 6,000 clones, around 97% seen once. Without labor or membrane rupture, elective cesareans at roughly 37-41 weeks supplied term cord blood. Live Annexin V-negative naive CD3+CD8+CD45RA+CCR7+ T cells were sorted. Per sample, roughly 19,000 to 110,000 naive CD8+ cells were sorted. The data were obtained in a study of naive CD8 T cells in extremely preterm neonates. The study's findings and limits: Preterm neonate repertoires were significantly less rich by iChao1 than others.

The sample taken for sequencing was naive CD8+ T cells from cord blood. This TCR was recovered from a newborn in good health.

In DNA form, the CDR3 reads TGTGCCAGCAGTGAGGACCCCGCGAGGGATGGCTACACCTTC. Its translation: CASSEDPARDGYTF. The genes are TRBV25-1 and TRBJ1-2; D uncertain. The CDR3 covers 14 residues. The V end was cut by 3 bases, the J end by 6 bases, with 14 bases between. Germline V gene lookup returns CDR1 MGHDK and CDR2 SYGVNS.